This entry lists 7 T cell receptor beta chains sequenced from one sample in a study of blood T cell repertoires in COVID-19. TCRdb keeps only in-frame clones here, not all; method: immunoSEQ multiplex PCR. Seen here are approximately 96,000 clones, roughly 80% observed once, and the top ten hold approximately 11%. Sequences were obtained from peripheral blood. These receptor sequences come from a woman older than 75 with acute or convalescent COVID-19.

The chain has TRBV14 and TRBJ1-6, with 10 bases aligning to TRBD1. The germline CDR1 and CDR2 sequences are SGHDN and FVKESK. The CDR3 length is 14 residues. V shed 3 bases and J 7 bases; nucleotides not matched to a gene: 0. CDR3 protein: CASSQDRGNSPLHF. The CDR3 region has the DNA TGTGCCAGCAGCCAGGACAGGGGGAATTCACCCCTCCACTTT.

CDR3 bases: TGTGCCAGTAGTACAGGACAGCACTCTGGAAACACCATATATTTT. Encoded protein: CASSTGQHSGNTIYF. V is TRBV19 and J is TRBJ1-3; weak D call: TRBD1 (6 bases). The CDR3 spans 15 residues. Trimming left V 4 bases short and J 0 bases short, with 10 bases between. CDR1 and CDR2 (germline): LNHDA, SQIVND (reference sequence).

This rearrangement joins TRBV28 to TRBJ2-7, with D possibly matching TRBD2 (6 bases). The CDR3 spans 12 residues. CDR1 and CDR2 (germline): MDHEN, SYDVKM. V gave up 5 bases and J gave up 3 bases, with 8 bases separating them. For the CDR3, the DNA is TGTGCCAGCAGTAGGGACTTCTACGAGCAGTACTTC. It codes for CASSRDFYEQYF.

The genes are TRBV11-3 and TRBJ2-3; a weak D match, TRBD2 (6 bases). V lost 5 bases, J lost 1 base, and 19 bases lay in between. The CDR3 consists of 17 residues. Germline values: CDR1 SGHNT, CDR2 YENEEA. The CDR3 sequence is CASSANPGTGGTDTQYF. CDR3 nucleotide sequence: TGTGCCAGCAGCGCCAACCCCGGGACGGGAGGCACAGATACGCAGTATTTT. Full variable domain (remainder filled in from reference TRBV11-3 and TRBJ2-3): EAGVVQSPRYKIIEKKQPVAFWCNPISGHNTLYWYLQNLGQGPELLIRYENEEAVDDSQLPKDRFSAERLKGVDSTLKIQPAELGDSAVYLCASSANPGTGGTDTQYFGPGTRLTVL.

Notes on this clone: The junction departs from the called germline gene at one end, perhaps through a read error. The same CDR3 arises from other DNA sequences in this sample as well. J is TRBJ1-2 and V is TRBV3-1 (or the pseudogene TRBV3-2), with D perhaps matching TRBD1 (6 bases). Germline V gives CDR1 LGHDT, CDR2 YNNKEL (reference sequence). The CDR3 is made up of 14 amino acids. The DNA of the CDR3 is TGCGCCAGCAGCGGGCGGGGGGGCAACTATGGCTACACCTTC. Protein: CASSGRGGNYGYTF.

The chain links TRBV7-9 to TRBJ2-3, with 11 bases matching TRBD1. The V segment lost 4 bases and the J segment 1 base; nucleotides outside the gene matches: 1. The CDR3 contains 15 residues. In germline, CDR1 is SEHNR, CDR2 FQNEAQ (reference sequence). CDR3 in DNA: TGTGCCAGCAGCTCGGGACAGGGGGGCACAGATACGCAGTATTTT. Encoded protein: CASSSGQGGTDTQYF. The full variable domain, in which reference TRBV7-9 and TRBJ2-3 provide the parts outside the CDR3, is DTGVSQNPRHKITKRGQNVTFRCDPISEHNRLYWYRQTLGQGPEFLTYFQNEAQLEKSRLLSDRFSAERPKGSFSTLEIQRTEQGDSAMYLCASSSGQGGTDTQYFGPGTRLTVL.

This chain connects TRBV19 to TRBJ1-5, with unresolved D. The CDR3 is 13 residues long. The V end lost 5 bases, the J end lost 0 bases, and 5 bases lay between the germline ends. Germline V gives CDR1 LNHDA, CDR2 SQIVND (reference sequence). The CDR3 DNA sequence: TGTGCCAGTAGTCGGGATAGCAATCAGCCCCAGCATTTT. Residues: CASSRDSNQPQHF. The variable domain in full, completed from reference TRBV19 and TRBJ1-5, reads DGGITQSPKYLFRKEGQNVTLSCEQNLNHDAMYWYRQDPGQGLRLIYYSQIVNDFQKGDIAEGYSVSREKKESFPLTVTSAQKNPTAFYLCASSRDSNQPQHFGDGTRLSIL.